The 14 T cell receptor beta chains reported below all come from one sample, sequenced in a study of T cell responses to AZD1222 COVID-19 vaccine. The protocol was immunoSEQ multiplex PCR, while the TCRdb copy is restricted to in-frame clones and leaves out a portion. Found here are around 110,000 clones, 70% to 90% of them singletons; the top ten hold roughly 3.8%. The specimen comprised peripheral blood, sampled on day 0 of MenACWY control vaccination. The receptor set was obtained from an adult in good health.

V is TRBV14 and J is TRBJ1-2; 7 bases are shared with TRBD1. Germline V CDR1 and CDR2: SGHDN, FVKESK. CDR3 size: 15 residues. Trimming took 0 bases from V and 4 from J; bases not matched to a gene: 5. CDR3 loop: CASSQEDRERYGYTF. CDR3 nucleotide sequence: TGTGCCAGCAGCCAAGAAGACAGGGAACGCTATGGCTACACCTTC.

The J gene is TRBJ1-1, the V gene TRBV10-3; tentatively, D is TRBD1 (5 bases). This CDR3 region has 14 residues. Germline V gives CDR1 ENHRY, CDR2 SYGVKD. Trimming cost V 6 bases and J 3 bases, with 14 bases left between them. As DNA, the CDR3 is TGTGCCATCAGGGGTGGGGGACGGGACACTGAAGCTTTCTTT. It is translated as CAIRGGGRDTEAFF.

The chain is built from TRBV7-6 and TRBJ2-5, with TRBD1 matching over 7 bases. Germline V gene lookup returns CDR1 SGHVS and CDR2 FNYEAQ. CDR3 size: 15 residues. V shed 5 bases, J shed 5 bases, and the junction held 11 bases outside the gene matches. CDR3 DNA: TGTGCCAGCAGCACTAACAGGGGAAGGGGGGAGACCCAGTACTTC. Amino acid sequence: CASSTNRGRGETQYF.

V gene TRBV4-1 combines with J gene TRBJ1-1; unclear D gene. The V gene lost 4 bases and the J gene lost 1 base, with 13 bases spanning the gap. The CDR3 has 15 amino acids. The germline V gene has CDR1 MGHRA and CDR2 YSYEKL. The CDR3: CASSPNVGSNTEAFF. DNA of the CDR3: TGCGCCAGCAGCCCCAATGTGGGGTCGAACACTGAAGCTTTCTTT.

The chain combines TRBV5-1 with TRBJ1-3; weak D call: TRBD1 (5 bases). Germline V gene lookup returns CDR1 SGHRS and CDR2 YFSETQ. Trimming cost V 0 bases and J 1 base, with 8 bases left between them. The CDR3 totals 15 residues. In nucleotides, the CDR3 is TGCGCCAGCAGCTTGGAGGCAGGGTCTGGAAACACCATATATTTT. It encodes CASSLEAGSGNTIYF.

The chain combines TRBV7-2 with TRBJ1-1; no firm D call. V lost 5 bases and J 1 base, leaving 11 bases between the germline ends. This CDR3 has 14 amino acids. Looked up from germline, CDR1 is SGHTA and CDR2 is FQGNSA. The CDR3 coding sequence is TGTGCCAGCAGCCTCGGACGGACGAACACTGAAGCTTTCTTT. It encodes CASSLGRTNTEAFF.

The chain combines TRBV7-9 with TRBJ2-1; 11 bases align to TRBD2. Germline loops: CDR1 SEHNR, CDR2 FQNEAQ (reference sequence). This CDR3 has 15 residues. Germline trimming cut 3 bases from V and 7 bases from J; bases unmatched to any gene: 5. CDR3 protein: CASSLSSGGRNEQFF. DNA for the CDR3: TGTGCCAGCAGCTTGTCTAGCGGGGGGAGGAATGAGCAGTTCTTC. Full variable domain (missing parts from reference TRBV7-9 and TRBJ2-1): DTGVSQNPRHKITKRGQNVTFRCDPISEHNRLYWYRQTLGQGPEFLTYFQNEAQLEKSRLLSDRFSAERPKGSFSTLEIQRTEQGDSAMYLCASSLSSGGRNEQFFGPGTRLTVL.

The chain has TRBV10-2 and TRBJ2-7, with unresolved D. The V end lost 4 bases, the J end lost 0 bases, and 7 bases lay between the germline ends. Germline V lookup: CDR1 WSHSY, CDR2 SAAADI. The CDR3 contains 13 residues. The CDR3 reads CASSGMDSYEQYF. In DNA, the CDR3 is TGCGCCAGCAGTGGGATGGACTCCTACGAGCAGTACTTC.

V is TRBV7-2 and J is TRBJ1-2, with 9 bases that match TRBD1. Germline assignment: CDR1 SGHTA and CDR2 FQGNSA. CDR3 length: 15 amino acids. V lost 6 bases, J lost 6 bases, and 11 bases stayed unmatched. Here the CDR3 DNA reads TGTGCCAGCAGTCCCTCCTGGACAGGGGTTCATGGCTACACCTTC. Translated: CASSPSWTGVHGYTF. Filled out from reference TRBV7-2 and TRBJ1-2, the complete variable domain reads GAGVSQSPSNKVTEKGKDVELRCDPISGHTALYWYRQSLGQGLEFLIYFQGNSAPDKSGLPSDRFSAERTGGSVSTLTIQRTQQEDSAVYLCASSPSWTGVHGYTFGSGTRLTVV.

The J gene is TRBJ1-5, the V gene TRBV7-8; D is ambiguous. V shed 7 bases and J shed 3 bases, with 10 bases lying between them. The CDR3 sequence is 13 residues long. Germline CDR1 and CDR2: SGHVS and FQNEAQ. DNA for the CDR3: TGTGCCAGCAAAGTCCGTTTCAATCAGCCCCAGCATTTT. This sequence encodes CASKVRFNQPQHF.

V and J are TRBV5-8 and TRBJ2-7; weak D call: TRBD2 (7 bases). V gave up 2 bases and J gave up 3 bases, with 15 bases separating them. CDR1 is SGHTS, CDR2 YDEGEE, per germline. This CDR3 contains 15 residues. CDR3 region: CASSFRGGQIYEQYF. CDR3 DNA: TGTGCCAGCAGCTTTAGGGGGGGCCAAATCTACGAGCAGTACTTC. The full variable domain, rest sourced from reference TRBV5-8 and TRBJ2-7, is EAGVTQSPTHLIKTRGQQATLRCSPISGHTSVYWYQQALGLGLQFLLWYDEGEERNRGNFPPRFSGRQFPNYSSELNVNALELEDSALYLCASSFRGGQIYEQYFGPGTRLTVT.

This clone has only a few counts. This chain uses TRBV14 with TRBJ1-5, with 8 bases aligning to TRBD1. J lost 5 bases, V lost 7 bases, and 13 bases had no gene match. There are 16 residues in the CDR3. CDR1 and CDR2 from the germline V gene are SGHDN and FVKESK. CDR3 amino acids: CASNSSGTGEYQPQHF. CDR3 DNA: TGTGCCAGCAACTCATCCGGGACAGGCGAGTATCAGCCCCAGCATTTT.

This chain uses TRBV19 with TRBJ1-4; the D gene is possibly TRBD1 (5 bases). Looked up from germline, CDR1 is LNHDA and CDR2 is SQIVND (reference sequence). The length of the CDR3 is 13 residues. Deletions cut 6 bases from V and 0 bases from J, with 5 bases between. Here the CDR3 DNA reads TGTGCCAGTAGACAGGCAACTAATGAAAAACTGTTTTTT. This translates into CASRQATNEKLFF.

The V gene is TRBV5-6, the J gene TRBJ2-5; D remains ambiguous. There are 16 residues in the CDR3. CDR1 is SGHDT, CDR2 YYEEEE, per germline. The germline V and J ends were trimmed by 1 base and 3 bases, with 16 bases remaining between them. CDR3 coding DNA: TGTGCCAGCAGCTTGTTGGGCTTCCCTCCCGAAGAGACCCAGTACTTC. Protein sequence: CASSLLGFPPEETQYF. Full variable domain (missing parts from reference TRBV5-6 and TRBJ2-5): DAGVTQSPTHLIKTRGQQVTLRCSPKSGHDTVSWYQQALGQGPQFIFQYYEEEERQRGNFPDRFSGHQFPNYSSELNVNALLLGDSALYLCASSLLGFPPEETQYFGPGTRLLVL.